These T cell receptor beta chains were read from a single sample in a study of cytomegalovirus exposure and HLA in healthy donors. Profiled with immunoSEQ multiplex PCR; TCRdb holds only in-frame clones, not every one. The table has around 140,000 clones, approximately 87% seen once. Source material: PBMCs. These receptors were obtained from a man in his forties in good health and CMV-seronegative. CDR3s include the opening cysteine and the closing phenylalanine or tryptophan. D genes are given only for firm matches. Expanded clones are given a class, and other clones once, few, many or no size at all.

j_gene: TRBJ2-2
v_gene: TRBV29-1
len: 15
abundance: once
d_gene: .
CDR3nt: TGCAGCGTTGAAGACGCGGGACGAAACACCGGGGAGCTGTTTTTT
CDR3aa: CSVEDAGRNTGELFF

j_gene: TRBJ2-5
v_gene: TRBV7-2
len: 15
abundance: .
d_gene: .
CDR3nt: TGTGCCAGCAGCTTAGGGGGGGGCGGGAAAGAGACCCAGTACTTC
CDR3aa: CASSLGGGGKETQYF

j_gene: TRBJ2-3
v_gene: TRBV4-1
len: 17
abundance: .
d_gene: TRBD2
CDR3nt: TGCGCCAGCAGCCAAGTAGGAGCGGGGGGTTTCACAGATACGCAGTATTTT
CDR3aa: CASSQVGAGGFTDTQYF

j_gene: TRBJ2-5
v_gene: TRBV5-4
len: 15
abundance: .
d_gene: .
CDR3nt: TGTGCCAGCAGCTTGGATTCGGGGTACCAAGAGACCCAGTACTTC
CDR3aa: CASSLDSGYQETQYF

j_gene: TRBJ2-1
v_gene: TRBV30
len: 13
abundance: .
d_gene: .
CDR3nt: TGTGCCTGGATGGGCTCGTCGTACAATGAGCAGTTCTTC
CDR3aa: CAWMGSSYNEQFF

j_gene: TRBJ1-5
v_gene: TRBV4-3
len: 15
abundance: few
d_gene: .
CDR3nt: TGCGCCAGCAGCCAAACCTCGGGGGTAGATCAGCCCCAGCATTTT
CDR3aa: CASSQTSGVDQPQHF

j_gene: TRBJ1-1
v_gene: TRBV18
len: 14
abundance: .
d_gene: .
CDR3nt: TGTGCCAGCTCACCTCTCGGGACACAGGGTGAAGCTTTCTTT
CDR3aa: CASSPLGTQGEAFF

j_gene: TRBJ2-3
v_gene: TRBV6-6
len: 15
abundance: .
d_gene: TRBD1
CDR3nt: TGTGCCAGCAGTTACCTGGGACAGGGTACAGATACGCAGTATTTT
CDR3aa: CASSYLGQGTDTQYF

j_gene: TRBJ1-1
v_gene: TRBV6-1
len: 15
abundance: .
d_gene: .
CDR3nt: TGTGCCAGCAGTGAAAGTAGGACTTTGAACACTGAAGCTTTCTTT
CDR3aa: CASSESRTLNTEAFF

j_gene: TRBJ2-7
v_gene: TRBV4-1
len: 14
abundance: .
d_gene: TRBD1
CDR3nt: TGCGCCAGCAGCCAAGATCAAACAGGGGGCGAGCAGTACTTC
CDR3aa: CASSQDQTGGEQYF